These 5 T cell receptor beta chains were all obtained from the same sample, sequenced in a study of blood T cell repertoires in COVID-19. The data were produced by immunoSEQ multiplex PCR, yet TCRdb's version contains in-frame clones alone and is incomplete. The sample lists more than 95,000 clones, 70% to 85% seen once, with 2.5% in the top ten. Sequencing was carried out using peripheral blood. Source of these receptors: a man aged 45 to 65 with acute or convalescent COVID-19.

The chain carries TRBV28 and TRBJ2-2; possible D gene TRBD1, 5 bases. CDR1 and CDR2 (germline): MDHEN, SYDVKM. Trimming removed 2 bases at V and 5 bases at J, with 12 bases between. The CDR3 sequence is 15 residues long. Here the CDR3 reads CASSLQGMRTGELFF. The CDR3 DNA is TGTGCCAGCAGTTTACAGGGAATGAGGACCGGGGAGCTGTTTTTT.

The chain recombines TRBV19 with TRBJ1-5, with TRBD1 matching 8 bases. The CDR3 is 16 amino acids. Trimming removed 7 bases from V and 0 bases from J; junction bases left unmatched: 8. Germline V gene lookup returns CDR1 LNHDA and CDR2 SQIVND (reference sequence). The CDR3 spells CASILQGAISNQPQHF. The CDR3 DNA is TGTGCCAGTATCTTGCAGGGGGCAATTAGCAATCAGCCCCAGCATTTT.

This rearrangement joins TRBV6-6 to TRBJ2-7; D gene unclear. This CDR3 comprises 14 residues. With 3 bases removed from V and 2 bases from J, the gap between germline ends came to 11 bases. The V gene's germline CDR1 is MNHNY and CDR2 SVGAGI (reference sequence). CDR3 nucleotide sequence: TGTGCCAGCAGTTATCAGGCAGTACCCTACGAGCAGTACTTC. Protein: CASSYQAVPYEQYF.

This clone was counted a few times. The V gene is TRBV12-3 or TRBV12-4, the J gene TRBJ1-2; a possible D gene is TRBD1 (6 bases). The CDR3 is 13 residues long. Trimming cost V 3 bases and J 6 bases, with 11 bases left between them. This CDR3 is CASSFRQGNGYTF. CDR3 coding DNA: TGTGCCAGCAGTTTTCGGCAGGGGAATGGCTACACCTTC.

The V and J genes are TRBV19 and TRBJ2-1; D is uncertain. V lost 5 bases, J lost 1 base, and 12 bases lay in between. Germline V gene sequence: CDR1 LNHDA, CDR2 SQIVND (reference sequence). This CDR3 has 15 residues. CDR3 coding DNA: TGTGCCAGTAGTCCCCAACTTGTATCCTACAATGAGCAGTTCTTC. Its protein is CASSPQLVSYNEQFF.